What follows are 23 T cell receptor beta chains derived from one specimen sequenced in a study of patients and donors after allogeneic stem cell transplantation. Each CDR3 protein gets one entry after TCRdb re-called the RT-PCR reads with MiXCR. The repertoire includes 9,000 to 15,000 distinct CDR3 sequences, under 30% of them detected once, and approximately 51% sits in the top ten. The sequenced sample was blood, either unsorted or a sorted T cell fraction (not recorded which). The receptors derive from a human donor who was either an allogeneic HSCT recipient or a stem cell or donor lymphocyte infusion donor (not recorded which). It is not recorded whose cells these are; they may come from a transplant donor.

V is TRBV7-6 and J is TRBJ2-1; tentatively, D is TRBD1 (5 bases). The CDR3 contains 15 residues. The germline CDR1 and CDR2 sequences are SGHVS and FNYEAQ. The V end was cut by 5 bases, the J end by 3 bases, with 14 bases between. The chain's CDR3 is CASSRTKGNYNEQFF. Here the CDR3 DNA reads TGTGCCAGCAGCCGAACTAAGGGGAACTACAATGAGCAGTTCTTC.

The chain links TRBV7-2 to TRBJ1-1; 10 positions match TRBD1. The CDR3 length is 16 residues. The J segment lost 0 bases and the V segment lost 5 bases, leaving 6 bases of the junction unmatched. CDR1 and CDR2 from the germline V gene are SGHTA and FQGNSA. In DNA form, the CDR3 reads TGTGCCAGCAGCCTAGGGACAGGGGTTTTGAACACTGAAGCTTTCTTT. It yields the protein CASSLGTGVLNTEAFF.

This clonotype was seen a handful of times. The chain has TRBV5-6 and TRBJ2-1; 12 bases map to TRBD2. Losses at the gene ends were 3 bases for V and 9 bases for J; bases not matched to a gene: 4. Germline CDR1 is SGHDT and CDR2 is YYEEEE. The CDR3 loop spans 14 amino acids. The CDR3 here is CASSSTTSGSEQFF. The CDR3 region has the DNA TGTGCCAGCAGCTCGACGACTAGCGGGAGTGAGCAGTTCTTC.

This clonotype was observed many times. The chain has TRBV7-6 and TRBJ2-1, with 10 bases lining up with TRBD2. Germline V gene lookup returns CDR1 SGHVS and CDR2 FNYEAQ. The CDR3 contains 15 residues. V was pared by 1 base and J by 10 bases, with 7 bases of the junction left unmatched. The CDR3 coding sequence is TGTGCCAGCAGCTTAGGCCCTAGCGGGAGTGTGGAGCAGTTCTTC. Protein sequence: CASSLGPSGSVEQFF.

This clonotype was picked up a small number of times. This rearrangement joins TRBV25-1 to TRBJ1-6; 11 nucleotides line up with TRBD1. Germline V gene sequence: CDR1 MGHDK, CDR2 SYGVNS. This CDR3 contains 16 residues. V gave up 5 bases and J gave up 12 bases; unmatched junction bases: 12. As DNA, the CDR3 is TGTGCCAGCAGTTCCCCTGGTGGGACAGGGGGATTACCCCTCCACTTT. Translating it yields CASSSPGGTGGLPLHF.

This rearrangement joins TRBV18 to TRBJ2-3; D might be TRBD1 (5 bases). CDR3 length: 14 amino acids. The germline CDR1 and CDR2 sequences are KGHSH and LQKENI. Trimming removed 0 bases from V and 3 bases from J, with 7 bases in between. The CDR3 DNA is TGTGCCAGCTCACCACCATCAGGGACAGATACGCAGTATTTT. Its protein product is CASSPPSGTDTQYF.

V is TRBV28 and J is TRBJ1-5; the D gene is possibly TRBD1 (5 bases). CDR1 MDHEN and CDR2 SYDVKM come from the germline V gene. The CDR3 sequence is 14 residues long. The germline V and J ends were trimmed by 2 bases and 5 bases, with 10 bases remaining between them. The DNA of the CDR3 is TGTGCCAGCAGTTTAGGGGGGGACGATCAGCCCCAGCATTTT. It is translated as CASSLGGDDQPQHF.

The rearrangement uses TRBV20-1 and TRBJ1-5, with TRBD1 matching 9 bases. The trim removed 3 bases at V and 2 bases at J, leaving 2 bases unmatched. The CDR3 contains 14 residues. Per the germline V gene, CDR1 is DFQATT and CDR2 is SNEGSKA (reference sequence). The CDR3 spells CSASRTGGNQPQHF. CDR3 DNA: TGCAGTGCTAGCAGGACAGGGGGCAATCAGCCCCAGCATTTT.

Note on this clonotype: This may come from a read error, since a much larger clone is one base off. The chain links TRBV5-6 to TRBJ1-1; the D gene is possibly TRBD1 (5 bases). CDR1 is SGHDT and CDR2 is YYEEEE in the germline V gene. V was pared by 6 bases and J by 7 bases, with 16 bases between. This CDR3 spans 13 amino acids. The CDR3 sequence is CASNFGGAFEAFF. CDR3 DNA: TGTGCCAGCAACTTTGGAGGGGCCTTTGAAGCTTTCTTT.

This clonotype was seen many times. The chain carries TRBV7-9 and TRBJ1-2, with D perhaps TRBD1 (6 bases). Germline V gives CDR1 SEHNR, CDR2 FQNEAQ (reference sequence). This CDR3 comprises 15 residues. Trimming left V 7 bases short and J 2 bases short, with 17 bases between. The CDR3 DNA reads TGTGCCAGCATCCCACTCCTAACAGGGAACTATGGCTACACCTTC. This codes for CASIPLLTGNYGYTF.

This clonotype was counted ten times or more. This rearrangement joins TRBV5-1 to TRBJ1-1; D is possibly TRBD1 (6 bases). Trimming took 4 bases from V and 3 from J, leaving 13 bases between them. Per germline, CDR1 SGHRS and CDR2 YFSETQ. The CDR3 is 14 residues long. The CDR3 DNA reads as TGCGCCAGCAGCGGAACTACAGGGTACACTGAAGCTTTCTTT. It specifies CASSGTTGYTEAFF. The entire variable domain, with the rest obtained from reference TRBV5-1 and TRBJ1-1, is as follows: KAGVTQTPRYLIKTRGQQVTLSCSPISGHRSVSWYQQTPGQGLQFLFEYFSETQRNKGNFPGRFSGRQFSNSRSEMNVSTLELGDSALYLCASSGTTGYTEAFFGQGTRLTVV.

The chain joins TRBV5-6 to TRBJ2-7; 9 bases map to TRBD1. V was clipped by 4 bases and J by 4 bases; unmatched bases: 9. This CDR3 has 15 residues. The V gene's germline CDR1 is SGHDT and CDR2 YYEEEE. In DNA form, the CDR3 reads TGTGCCAGCAGCAAACCGGGACAGGGAAATTACGAGCAGTACTTC. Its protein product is CASSKPGQGNYEQYF. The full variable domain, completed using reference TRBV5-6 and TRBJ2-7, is DAGVTQSPTHLIKTRGQQVTLRCSPKSGHDTVSWYQQALGQGPQFIFQYYEEEERQRGNFPDRFSGHQFPNYSSELNVNALLLGDSALYLCASSKPGQGNYEQYFGPGTRLTVT.

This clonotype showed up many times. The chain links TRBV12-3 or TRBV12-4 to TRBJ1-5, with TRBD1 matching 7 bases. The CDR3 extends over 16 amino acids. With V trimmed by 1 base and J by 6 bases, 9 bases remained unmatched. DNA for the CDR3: TGTGCCAGCAGTTTAGTAGAAGGGGGCGCGGGTCAGCCCCAGCATTTT. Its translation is CASSLVEGGAGQPQHF.

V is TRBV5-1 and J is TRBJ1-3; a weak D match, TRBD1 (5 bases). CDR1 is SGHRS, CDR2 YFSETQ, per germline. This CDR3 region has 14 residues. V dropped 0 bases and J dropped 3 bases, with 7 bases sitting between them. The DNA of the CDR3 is TGCGCCAGCAGCTTGGCAGGGTTTGGAAACACCATATATTTT. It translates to CASSLAGFGNTIYF.

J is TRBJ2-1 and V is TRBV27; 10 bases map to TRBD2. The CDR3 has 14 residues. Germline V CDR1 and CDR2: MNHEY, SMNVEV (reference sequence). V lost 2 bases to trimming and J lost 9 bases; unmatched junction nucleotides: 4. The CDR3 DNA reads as TGTGCCAGCAGTTTACCAGCGGGAGGGGGTGAGCAGTTCTTC. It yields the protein CASSLPAGGGEQFF.

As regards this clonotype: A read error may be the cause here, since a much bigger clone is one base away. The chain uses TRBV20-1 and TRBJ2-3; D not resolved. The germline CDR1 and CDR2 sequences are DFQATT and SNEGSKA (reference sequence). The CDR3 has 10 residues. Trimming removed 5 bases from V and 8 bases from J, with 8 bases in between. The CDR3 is CSAQTRTQYF. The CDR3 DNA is TGCAGTGCTCAAACACGTACGCAGTATTTT.

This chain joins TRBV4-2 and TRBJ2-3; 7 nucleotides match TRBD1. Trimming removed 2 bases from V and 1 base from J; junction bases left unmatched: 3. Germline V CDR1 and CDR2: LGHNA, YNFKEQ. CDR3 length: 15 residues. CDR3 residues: CASSQMGQRTDTQYF. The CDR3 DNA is TGTGCCAGCAGCCAAATGGGACAGCGCACAGATACGCAGTATTTT.

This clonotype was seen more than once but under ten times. In nucleotides, the CDR3 is TGCGCCAGCACCGGCGGGGGGCCAGGGCAGCCCCAGCATTTT. As protein: CASTGGGPGQPQHF. The gene calls are TRBV10-2 and TRBJ1-5; D perhaps matches TRBD1 (6 bases). The CDR3 consists of 14 residues. From germline, CDR1 is WSHSY and CDR2 SAAADI. V was trimmed by 7 bases and J by 7 bases, leaving 17 bases between them.

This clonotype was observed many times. The CDR3 protein is CASRSTGSRTEAFF. In DNA, the CDR3 is TGTGCCAGCAGATCGACAGGGTCAAGGACTGAAGCTTTCTTT. The rearrangement links TRBV27 to TRBJ1-1; 7 bases map to TRBD1. CDR1 is MNHEY and CDR2 is SMNVEV in the germline V gene (reference sequence). J gave up 5 bases and V 6 bases, and 9 bases lay outside the gene matches. The CDR3 is 14 amino acids.

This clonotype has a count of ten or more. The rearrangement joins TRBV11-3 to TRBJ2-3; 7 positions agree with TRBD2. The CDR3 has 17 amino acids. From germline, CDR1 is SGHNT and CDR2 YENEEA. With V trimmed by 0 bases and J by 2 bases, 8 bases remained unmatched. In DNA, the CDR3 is TGTGCCAGCAGCTTAGAAGGTGGAGCGGGGTACACAGATACGCAGTATTTT. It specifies CASSLEGGAGYTDTQYF. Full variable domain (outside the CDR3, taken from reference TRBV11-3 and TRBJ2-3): EAGVVQSPRYKIIEKKQPVAFWCNPISGHNTLYWYLQNLGQGPELLIRYENEEAVDDSQLPKDRFSAERLKGVDSTLKIQPAELGDSAVYLCASSLEGGAGYTDTQYFGPGTRLTVL.

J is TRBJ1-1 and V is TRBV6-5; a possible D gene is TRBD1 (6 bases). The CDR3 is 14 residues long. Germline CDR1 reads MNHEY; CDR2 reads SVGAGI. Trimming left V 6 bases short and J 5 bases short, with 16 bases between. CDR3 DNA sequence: TGTGCCAGCAGAGCTTCAGGGGCTGGAACTGAAGCTTTCTTT. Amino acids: CASRASGAGTEAFF.

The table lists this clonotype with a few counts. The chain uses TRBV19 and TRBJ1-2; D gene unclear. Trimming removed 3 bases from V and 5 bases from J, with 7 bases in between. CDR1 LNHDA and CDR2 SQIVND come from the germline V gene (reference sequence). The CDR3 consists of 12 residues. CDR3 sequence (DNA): TGTGCCAGTAGTATCGCAAAATATGGCTACACCTTC. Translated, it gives CASSIAKYGYTF.

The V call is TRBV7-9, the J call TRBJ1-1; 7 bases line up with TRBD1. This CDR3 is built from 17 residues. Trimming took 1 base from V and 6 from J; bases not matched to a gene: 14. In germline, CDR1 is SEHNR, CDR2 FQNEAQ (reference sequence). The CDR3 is CASSLGGTASSGAEAFF. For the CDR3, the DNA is TGTGCCAGCAGCTTAGGTGGGACAGCTTCCTCCGGCGCTGAAGCTTTCTTT.